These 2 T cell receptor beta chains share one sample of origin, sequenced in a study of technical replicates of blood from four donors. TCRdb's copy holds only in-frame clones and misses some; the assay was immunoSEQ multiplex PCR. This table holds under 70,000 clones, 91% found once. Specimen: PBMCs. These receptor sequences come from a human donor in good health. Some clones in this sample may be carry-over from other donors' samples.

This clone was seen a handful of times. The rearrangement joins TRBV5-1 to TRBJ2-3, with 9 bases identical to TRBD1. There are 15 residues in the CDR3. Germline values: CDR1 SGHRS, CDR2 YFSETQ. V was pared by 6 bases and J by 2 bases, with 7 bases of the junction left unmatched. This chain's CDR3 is CASTFGTGSTDTQYF. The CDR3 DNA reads TGCGCCAGCACCTTTGGGACAGGGTCCACAGATACGCAGTATTTT.

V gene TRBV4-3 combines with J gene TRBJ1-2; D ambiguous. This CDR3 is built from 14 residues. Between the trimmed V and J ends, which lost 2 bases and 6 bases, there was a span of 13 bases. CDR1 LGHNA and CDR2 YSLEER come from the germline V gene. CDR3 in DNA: TGCGCCAGCAGCCAAAATCAAGGAGCTCATGGCTACACCTTC. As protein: CASSQNQGAHGYTF.